The rows below give T cell receptor beta chains drawn from one sample of a study of neurological immune-mediated disorders. TCRdb reanalysed the 5' RACE reads using MiXCR and keeps one entry per CDR3 protein. This sample has roughly 36,000 distinct CDR3 sequences; just under 7.5% occur once, and the top ten carry around 5%. The sample taken for sequencing was CD4+ T cells from blood. The receptors stem from a man between 45 and 60 years old in good health. Both conserved end residues are part of each CDR3. D genes are given only for firm matches. Size is stated as once, few or many counts, or a class when the clone is expanded.

j_call v_call cdr3_length d_call clone_size cdr3_aa cdr3_nt
TRBJ2-3 TRBV6-5 14 - many CASSYSAATDTQYF TGTGCCAGCAGTTACTCGGCCGCAACAGATACGCAGTATTTT
TRBJ1-5 TRBV27 16 - many CASSLSSGLSNQPQHF TGTGCCAGCAGTTTATCTTCAGGGCTTAGCAATCAGCCCCAGCATTTT
TRBJ2-2 TRBV6-5 13 - many CASGRLNTGELFF TGTGCCAGCGGTCGACTGAACACCGGGGAGCTGTTTTTT
TRBJ2-7 TRBV7-2 14 - many CASSSFGGRYEQYF TGTGCCAGCAGCTCCTTCGGGGGCAGGTACGAGCAGTACTTC
TRBJ2-7 TRBV20-1 14 - many CSASDRGGSYEQYF TGCAGTGCTAGTGATCGGGGAGGTTCCTACGAGCAGTACTTC
TRBJ2-1 TRBV20-1 12 - few CSAGLPRDEQFF TGCAGTGCCGGACTACCACGGGATGAGCAGTTCTTC
TRBJ2-6 TRBV11-1 14 - many CASGWRRGANVLTF TGTGCCAGTGGGTGGAGGCGCGGGGCCAACGTCCTGACTTTC
TRBJ2-7 TRBV15 16 TRBD2 many CATSRDLGGRGNEQYF TGTGCCACCAGCAGAGATCTCGGCGGGAGGGGAAACGAGCAGTACTTC
TRBJ2-1 TRBV10-3 15 TRBD2 many CAISASSGSANEQFF TGTGCCATCAGTGCGTCTAGCGGGAGCGCCAATGAGCAGTTCTTC
TRBJ2-1 TRBV18 11 - many CASSPGNEQFF TGTGCCAGCTCACCAGGCAATGAGCAGTTCTTC
TRBJ2-6 TRBV9 18 TRBD1 many CASSVVPTGGSGANVLTF TGTGCCAGCAGCGTAGTCCCTACAGGGGGCTCTGGGGCCAACGTCCTGACTTTC